These 6 T cell receptor beta chains originate from one sample sequenced in a study of blood T cell repertoires in COVID-19. Some clones are missing from TCRdb's copy, which holds only in-frame ones; the method was immunoSEQ multiplex PCR. The sample comprises 110,000 or so clones, roughly 90% of which are singletons, and 8% to 9.5% rests with the top ten. The sequenced sample consisted of peripheral blood. These receptors originate from a woman in her seventies who had recovered from COVID-19.

V is TRBV6-5 and J is TRBJ2-7; D is unresolved. V was shortened by 0 bases and J by 6 bases, with 9 bases between the two germline ends. CDR3 length equals 13 residues. From germline, CDR1 is MNHEY and CDR2 SVGAGI. CDR3 nucleotides: TGTGCCAGCAGTTACTCGATAGTCGGCGAGCAGTACTTC. Amino acids: CASSYSIVGEQYF.

J is TRBJ1-5 and V is TRBV5-4, with D maybe TRBD1 (6 bases). Germline values: CDR1 SGHNT, CDR2 YYREEE (reference sequence). CDR3 length: 14 amino acids. V was cut by 4 bases and J by 2 bases, with 10 bases left in between. CDR3 region: CASSRRGGNQPQHF. CDR3 in DNA: TGTGCCAGCAGCCGCAGGGGCGGCAATCAGCCCCAGCATTTT.

The gene calls are TRBV23-1 and TRBJ1-5; D possibly corresponds to TRBD1 (5 bases). TRBV23-1 is flagged as an ORF with uncertain function. The CDR3 runs to 16 residues. The ends were cut back, 4 bases at V and 4 bases at J, with 17 bases in the middle. The DNA for the CDR3 is TGCGCCAGCAGTCGGGACGAGGACGGAGGGAATCAGCCCCAGCATTTT. Its translation: CASSRDEDGGNQPQHF.

This chain joins TRBV9 and TRBJ1-2; D call uncertain. Per the germline V gene, CDR1 is SGDLS and CDR2 is YYNGEE. Trimming removed 0 bases from V and 9 bases from J, with 21 bases in between. This CDR3 spans 16 amino acids. CDR3 region: CASSVEEAAHSARYTF. CDR3 coding DNA: TGTGCCAGCAGCGTAGAGGAGGCAGCCCACAGCGCGCGCTACACCTTC.

The genes are TRBV28 and TRBJ1-4; TRBD1 might be the D (6 bases). The CDR3 extends over 13 amino acids. From germline, CDR1 is MDHEN and CDR2 SYDVKM. CDR3 residues: CATLDSVEEKLFF. The CDR3 nucleotides are TGTGCGACCTTGGACAGTGTAGAGGAAAAACTGTTTTTT.

The chain uses TRBV11-3 and TRBJ2-2, with D hard to call. Germline lookup yields CDR1 SGHNT and CDR2 YENEEA. There are 13 residues in the CDR3. V lost 2 bases, J lost 6 bases, and 7 bases lay in between. The CDR3 sequence is CASSLSSAGELFF. Written as DNA, the CDR3 is TGTGCCAGCAGCTTAAGCTCCGCCGGGGAGCTGTTTTTT.